This TCR beta chain was sequenced for a study of vaccination and CD4 T cells after COVID-19. Note on this clonotype: The antigen remains undetermined.

The germline CDR1 and CDR2 sequences are KGHDR and SFDVKD. This CDR3 spans 11 amino acids. The V gene lost 0 bases and the J gene lost 7 bases, with 2 bases spanning the gap. Treatment specified: approximately 11-day PBMC culture with coronavirus spike peptide pools or control peptides (ViraFEST assay). Antigen-specific T cell expansion with peptide pools preceded TCR sequencing in the ViraFEST approach. CD4+ T cells that had been cultured provided DNA sequenced with the Oncomine TCR Beta short-read assay. TCRdb recomputed calls from the PCR reads with MiXCR, one row per CDR3 protein. This table holds about 22,000 distinct CDR3 sequences, less than 80% found once.

This rearrangement joins TRBV24-1 to TRBJ1-2; D gene uncertain. The source was CD4+ T cells from blood, cultured in vitro, collected before SARS-CoV-2 vaccination. The TCR was taken from a human donor who received a COVID-19 vaccine. CDR3 residues: CATSDLGGYTF. In nucleotides, the CDR3 is TGTGCCACCAGTGATTTGGGTGGCTACACCTTC.